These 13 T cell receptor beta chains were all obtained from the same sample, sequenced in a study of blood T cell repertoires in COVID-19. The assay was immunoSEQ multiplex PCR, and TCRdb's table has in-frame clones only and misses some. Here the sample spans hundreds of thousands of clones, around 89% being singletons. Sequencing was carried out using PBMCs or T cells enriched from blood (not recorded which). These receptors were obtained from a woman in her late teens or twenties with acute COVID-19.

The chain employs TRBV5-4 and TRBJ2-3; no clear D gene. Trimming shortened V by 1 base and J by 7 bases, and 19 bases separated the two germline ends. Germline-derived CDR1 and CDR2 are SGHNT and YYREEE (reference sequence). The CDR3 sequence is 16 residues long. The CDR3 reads CASSLRGHFPSNTQYF. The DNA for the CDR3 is TGTGCCAGCAGCTTGCGAGGCCACTTTCCTTCAAATACGCAGTATTTT.

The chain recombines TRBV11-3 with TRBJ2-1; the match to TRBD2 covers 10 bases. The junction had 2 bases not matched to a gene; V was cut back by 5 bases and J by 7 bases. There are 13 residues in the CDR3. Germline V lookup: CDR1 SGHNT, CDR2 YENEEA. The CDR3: CASSLAGVNEQFF. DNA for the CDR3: TGTGCCAGCAGCCTAGCGGGAGTAAATGAGCAGTTCTTC. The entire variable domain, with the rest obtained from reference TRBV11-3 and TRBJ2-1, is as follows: EAGVVQSPRYKIIEKKQPVAFWCNPISGHNTLYWYLQNLGQGPELLIRYENEEAVDDSQLPKDRFSAERLKGVDSTLKIQPAELGDSAVYLCASSLAGVNEQFFGPGTRLTVL.

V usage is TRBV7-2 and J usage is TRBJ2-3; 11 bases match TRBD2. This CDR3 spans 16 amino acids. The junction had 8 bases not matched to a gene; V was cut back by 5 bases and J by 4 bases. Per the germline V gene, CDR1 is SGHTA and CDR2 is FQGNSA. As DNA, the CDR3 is TGTGCCAGCAGCCTGATAGCGGGAGGGAGGCCAGATACGCAGTATTTT. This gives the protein CASSLIAGGRPDTQYF.

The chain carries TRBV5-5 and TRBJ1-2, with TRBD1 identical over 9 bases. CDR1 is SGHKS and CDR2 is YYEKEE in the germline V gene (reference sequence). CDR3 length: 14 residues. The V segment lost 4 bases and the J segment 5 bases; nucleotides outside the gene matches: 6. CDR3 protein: CASSLGQGWYGYTF. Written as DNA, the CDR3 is TGTGCCAGCAGCCTCGGACAGGGGTGGTATGGCTACACCTTC.

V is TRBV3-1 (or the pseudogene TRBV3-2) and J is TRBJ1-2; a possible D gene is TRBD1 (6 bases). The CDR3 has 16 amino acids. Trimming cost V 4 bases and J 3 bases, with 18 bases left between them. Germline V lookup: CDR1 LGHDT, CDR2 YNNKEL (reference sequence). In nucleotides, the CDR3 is TGTGCCAGCAGCCCACGGGACACGCTCCTGTACTATGGCTACACCTTC. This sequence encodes CASSPRDTLLYYGYTF.

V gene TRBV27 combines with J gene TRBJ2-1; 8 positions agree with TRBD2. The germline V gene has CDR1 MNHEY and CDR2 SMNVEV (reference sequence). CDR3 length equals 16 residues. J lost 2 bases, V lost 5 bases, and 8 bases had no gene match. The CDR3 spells CASSIRGRTTYNEQFF. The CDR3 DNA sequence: TGTGCCAGCAGTATCCGCGGGAGGACCACCTACAATGAGCAGTTCTTC.

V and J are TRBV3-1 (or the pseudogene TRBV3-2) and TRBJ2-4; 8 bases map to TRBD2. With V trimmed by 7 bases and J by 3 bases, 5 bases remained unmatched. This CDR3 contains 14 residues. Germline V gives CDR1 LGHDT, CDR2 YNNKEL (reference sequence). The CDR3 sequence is CASTDGRDKNIQYF. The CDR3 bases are TGTGCCAGCACCGACGGGAGGGACAAAAACATTCAGTACTTC.

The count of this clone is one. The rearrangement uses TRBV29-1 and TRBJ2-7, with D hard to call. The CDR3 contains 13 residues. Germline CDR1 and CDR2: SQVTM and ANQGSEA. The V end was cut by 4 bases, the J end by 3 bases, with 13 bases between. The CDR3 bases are TGCAGCGTTGCTCCGACTGCCTTCTACGAGCAGTACTTC. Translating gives CSVAPTAFYEQYF.

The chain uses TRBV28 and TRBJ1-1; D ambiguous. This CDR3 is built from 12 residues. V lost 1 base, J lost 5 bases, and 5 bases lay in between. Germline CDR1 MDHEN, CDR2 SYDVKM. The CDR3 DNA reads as TGTGCCAGCAGTTTATTAGAAACTGAAGCTTTCTTT. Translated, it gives CASSLLETEAFF.

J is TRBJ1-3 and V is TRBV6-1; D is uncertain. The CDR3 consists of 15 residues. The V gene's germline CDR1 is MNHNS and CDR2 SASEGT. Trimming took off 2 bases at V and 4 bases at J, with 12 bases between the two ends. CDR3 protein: CASSEPGREGNTIYF. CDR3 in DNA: TGTGCCAGCAGTGAACCGGGCCGGGAAGGAAACACCATATATTTT.

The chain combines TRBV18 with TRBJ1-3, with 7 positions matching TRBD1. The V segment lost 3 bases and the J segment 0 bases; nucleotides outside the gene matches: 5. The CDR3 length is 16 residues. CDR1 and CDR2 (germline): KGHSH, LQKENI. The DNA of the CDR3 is TGTGCCAGCTCACCCATGGACAGGTTCTCTGGAAACACCATATATTTT. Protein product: CASSPMDRFSGNTIYF.

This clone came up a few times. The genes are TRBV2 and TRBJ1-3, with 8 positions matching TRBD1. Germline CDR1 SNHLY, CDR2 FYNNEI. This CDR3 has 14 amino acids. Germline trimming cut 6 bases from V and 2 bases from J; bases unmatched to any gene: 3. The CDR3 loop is CASRADRAGNTIYF. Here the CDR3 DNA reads TGTGCCAGCAGGGCGGACAGGGCTGGAAACACCATATATTTT. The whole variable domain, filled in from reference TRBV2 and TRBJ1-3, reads EPEVTQTPSHQVTQMGQEVILRCVPISNHLYFYWYRQILGQKVEFLVSFYNNEISEKSEIFDDQFSVERPDGSNFTLKIRSTKLEDSAMYFCASRADRAGNTIYFGEGSWLTVV.

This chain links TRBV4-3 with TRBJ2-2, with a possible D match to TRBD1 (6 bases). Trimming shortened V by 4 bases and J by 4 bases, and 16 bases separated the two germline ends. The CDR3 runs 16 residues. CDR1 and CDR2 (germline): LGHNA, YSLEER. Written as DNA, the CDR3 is TGCGCCAGCAGCCGCCAACAGGGAATGGCCACCGGGGAGCTGTTTTTT. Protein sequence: CASSRQQGMATGELFF.